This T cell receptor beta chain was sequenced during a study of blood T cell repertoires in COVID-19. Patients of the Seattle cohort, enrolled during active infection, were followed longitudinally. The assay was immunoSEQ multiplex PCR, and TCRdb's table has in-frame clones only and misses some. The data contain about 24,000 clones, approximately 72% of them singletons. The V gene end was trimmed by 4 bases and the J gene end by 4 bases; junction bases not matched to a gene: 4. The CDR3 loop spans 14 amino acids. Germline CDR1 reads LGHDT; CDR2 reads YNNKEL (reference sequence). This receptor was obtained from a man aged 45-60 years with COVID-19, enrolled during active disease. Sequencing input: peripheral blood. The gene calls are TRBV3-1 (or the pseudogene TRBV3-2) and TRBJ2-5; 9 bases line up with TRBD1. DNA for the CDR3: TGTGCCAGCAGCCTGGGACAGGGACCAGAGACCCAGTACTTC. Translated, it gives CASSLGQGPETQYF.